This TCR beta chain was identified in a study of blood T cell repertoires in COVID-19. The wider study: Donors in the United States, Italy and Spain gave samples during acute or convalescent COVID-19.

Seattle's cohort entered during active infection and was followed longitudinally. The authors' processing: Reference gene primers were amplified, and this amplification served to estimate nucleated cell counts. TCRdb's copy holds only in-frame clones and misses some; the assay was immunoSEQ multiplex PCR. V and J calls and clone size are those listed in that table; D and trimming were worked out from the DNA. The repertoire holds 50,000 to 75,000 clones, around 82% seen once, with 11% to 15% in the top ten. The CDR3 spans 15 residues. Germline loops: CDR1 MGHDK, CDR2 SYGVNS. Trimming shortened V by 7 bases and J by 5 bases, and 18 bases separated the two germline ends.

The receptor was isolated from a man in his 60s with COVID-19, enrolled during active disease. The J gene is TRBJ2-1, the V gene TRBV25-1; the D gene is possibly TRBD2 (7 bases). Sequenced sample: peripheral blood. CDR3 nucleotide sequence: TGTGCCAGCACCGAGGGAGGGGGAGTAAACAATGAGCAGTTCTTC. Protein: CASTEGGGVNNEQFF.